The entry that follows covers one TCR beta chain sequence. Per the germline V gene, CDR1 is LGHNA and CDR2 is YNFKEQ. This CDR3 is 14 amino acids long. V lost 4 bases to trimming and J lost 3 bases; unmatched junction nucleotides: 0. Libraries were prepared by immunoSEQ multiplex PCR; TCRdb keeps only in-frame clonotypes and omits some of them. The profile shows some 700,000 clones, approximately 85% of them singletons. The data belong to a study of shared T cell receptors in the human thymus. In addition, the sample was reused for a study of human thymus T cells.

Sequenced input: thymocytes. The clonotype was recovered from a girl less than two years old with a congenital heart defect. The chain links TRBV4-2 to TRBJ2-5; 12 nucleotides agree with TRBD2. In nucleotides, the CDR3 is TGTGCCAGCAGCCGGACTAGCGGGGAAGAGACCCAGTACTTC. Amino acids: CASSRTSGEETQYF.